A single TCR beta chain is shown here with its context. The antigen remains undetermined. Trimming stripped 3 bases from V and 0 bases from J, with 16 bases between. The CDR3 is made up of 16 amino acids. The V gene's germline CDR1 is GTSNPN and CDR2 SVGIG (reference sequence). The data were produced by immunoSEQ multiplex PCR, yet TCRdb's version contains in-frame clones alone and is incomplete. The profile covers approximately 19,000 clones, with roughly 80% appearing a single time and 15% to 20% taken by the ten largest. Before the COVID-19 pandemic, during about 2011-2018, CD4+ T cells were taken from unexposed donors. The cells were cultured for 9 to 11 days before CD4+ T cells were isolated. As cell numbers allowed, unexposed-donor CD4+ T cells faced SARS-CoV-2 S/N and four cold-coronavirus spikes. Fresh IL-2 medium replaced half the medium on days 3 and 7. This sample stems from a study of CD4 T cells in relation to SARS-CoV-2 and coronaviruses. On the study more broadly: After roughly 9 days of antigen culture, PBMC TCR beta CDR3s were sequenced.

This chain connects TRBV30 to TRBJ2-3; D perhaps matches TRBD2 (5 bases). Sequencing was performed on CD4+ T cells from PBMCs, cultured in vitro. This sequence was found in a human donor in good health. Here the CDR3 reads CAWSGKWAASTDTQYF. DNA for the CDR3: TGTGCCTGGAGCGGGAAGTGGGCGGCTAGCACAGATACGCAGTATTTT.